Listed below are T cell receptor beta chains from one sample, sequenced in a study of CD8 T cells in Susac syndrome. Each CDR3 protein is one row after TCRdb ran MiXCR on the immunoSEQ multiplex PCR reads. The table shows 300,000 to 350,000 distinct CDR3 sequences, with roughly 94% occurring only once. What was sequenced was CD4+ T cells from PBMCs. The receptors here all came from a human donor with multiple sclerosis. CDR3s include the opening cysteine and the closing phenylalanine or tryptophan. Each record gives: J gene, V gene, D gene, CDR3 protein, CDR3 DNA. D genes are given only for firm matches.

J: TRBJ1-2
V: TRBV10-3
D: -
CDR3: CAISDRGNYGYTF
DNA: TGTGCCATCAGTGATCGAGGAAACTATGGCTACACCTTC

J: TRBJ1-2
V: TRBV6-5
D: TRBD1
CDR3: CASSYSGGGWYGYTF
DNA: TGTGCCAGCAGTTACTCGGGAGGGGGCTGGTATGGCTACACCTTC

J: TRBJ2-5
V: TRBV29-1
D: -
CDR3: CSVPDSQETQYF
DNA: TGCAGCGTTCCGGACAGCCAAGAGACCCAGTACTTC

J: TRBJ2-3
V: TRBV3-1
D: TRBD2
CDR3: CASSQYLAGAGDTQYF
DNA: TGTGCCAGCAGCCAATACCTAGCGGGGGCCGGGGATACGCAGTATTTT

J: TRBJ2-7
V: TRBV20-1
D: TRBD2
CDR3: CSASGAGLYEQYF
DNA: TGCAGTGCTAGCGGAGCGGGACTCTACGAGCAGTACTTC

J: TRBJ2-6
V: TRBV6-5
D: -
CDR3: CASSYLPGPSRANVLTF
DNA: TGTGCCAGCAGTTACCTCCCCGGACCCTCAAGGGCCAACGTCCTGACTTTC

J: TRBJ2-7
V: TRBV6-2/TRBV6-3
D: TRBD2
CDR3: CASSPSGKRSEQYF
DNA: TGTGCCAGCAGCCCCAGCGGGAAGCGGAGCGAGCAGTACTTC

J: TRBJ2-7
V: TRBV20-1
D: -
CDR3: CSARTTLLSYGLSSYEQYF
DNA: TGCAGTGCTAGAACTACTCTACTCTCTTACGGACTATCTTCCTACGAGCAGTACTTC

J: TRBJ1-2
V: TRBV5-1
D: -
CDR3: CASSSRLAGTNYGYTF
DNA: TGCGCCAGCAGCTCCCGGTTGGCGGGTACTAACTATGGCTACACCTTC

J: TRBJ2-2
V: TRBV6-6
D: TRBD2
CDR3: CASSYSGGLDGRELFF
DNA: TGTGCCAGCAGTTACTCGGGGGGACTAGACGGGCGGGAGCTGTTTTTT

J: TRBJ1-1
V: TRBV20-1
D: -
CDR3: CSARVGGPTEAFF
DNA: TGCAGTGCTAGAGTGGGGGGGCCCACTGAAGCTTTCTTT

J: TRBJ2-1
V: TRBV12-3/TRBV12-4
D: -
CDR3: CASTSGAALRAYNEQFF
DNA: TGTGCCAGCACCTCTGGCGCTGCATTGAGAGCCTACAATGAGCAGTTCTTC

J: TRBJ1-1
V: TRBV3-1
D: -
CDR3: CASSQEKGGAFF
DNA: TGTGCCAGCAGCCAAGAGAAGGGGGGAGCTTTCTTT